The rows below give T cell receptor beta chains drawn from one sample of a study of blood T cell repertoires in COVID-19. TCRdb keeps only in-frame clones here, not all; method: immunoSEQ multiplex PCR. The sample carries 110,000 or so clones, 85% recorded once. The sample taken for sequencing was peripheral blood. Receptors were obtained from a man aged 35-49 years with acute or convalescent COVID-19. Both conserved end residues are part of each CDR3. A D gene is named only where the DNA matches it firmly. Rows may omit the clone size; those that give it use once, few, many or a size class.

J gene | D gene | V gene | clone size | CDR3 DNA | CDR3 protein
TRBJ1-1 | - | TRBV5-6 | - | TGTGCCAGCAGCCAAGCGGGGGCCCCTGAAGCTTTCTTT | CASSQAGAPEAFF
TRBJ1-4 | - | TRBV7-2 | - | TGTGCCAGCAGCTTAGGGCAGGGGAATGAAAAACTGTTTTTT | CASSLGQGNEKLFF
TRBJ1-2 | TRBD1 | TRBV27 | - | TGTGCCAGCAGATCGACAGGGAAGGGCTACACCTTC | CASRSTGKGYTF
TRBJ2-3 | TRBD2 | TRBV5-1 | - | TGCGCCAGCAGCCAAGGACTAGCGGGGGGCATTAGCACAGATACGCAGTATTTT | CASSQGLAGGISTDTQYF
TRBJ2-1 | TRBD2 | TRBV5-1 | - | TGCGCCAGCAGCTTGTCGGGTAGCGGGGGGGGCAATGAGCAGTTCTTC | CASSLSGSGGGNEQFF
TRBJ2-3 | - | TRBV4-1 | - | TGCGCCAGCAGCCAAGAAATTGTGGGGGGGCTAGATACGCAGTATTTT | CASSQEIVGGLDTQYF
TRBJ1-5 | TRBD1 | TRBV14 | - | TGTGCCAGCAGGCGGACAGGGAGTGTTCAGCCCCAGCATTTT | CASRRTGSVQPQHF
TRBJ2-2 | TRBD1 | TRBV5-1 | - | TGCGCCAGCAGCTACCGGACAGGGGACACCGGGGAGCTGTTTTTT | CASSYRTGDTGELFF
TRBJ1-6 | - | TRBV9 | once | TGTGCCAGCCGCGGGGCTTTTAATTCACCCCTCCACTTT | CASRGAFNSPLHF
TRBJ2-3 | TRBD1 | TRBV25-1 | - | TGTGCCAGCACCCCCCGGGACAGGGAGACAGATACGCAGTATTTT | CASTPRDRETDTQYF
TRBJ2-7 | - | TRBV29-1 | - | TGCAGCGTTCTACCAGGACAGTCGACTGGCTACGAGCAATACTTC | CSVLPGQSTGYEQYF
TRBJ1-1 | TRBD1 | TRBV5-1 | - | TGCGCCAGCAGCTTGGGAGGGACAGACACTGAAGCTTTCTTT | CASSLGGTDTEAFF
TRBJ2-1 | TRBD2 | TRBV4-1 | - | TGCGCCAGCAGCCAAGAAATGCGGGGGGAGCAGTTCTTC | CASSQEMRGEQFF
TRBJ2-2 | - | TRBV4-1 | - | TGCGCCAGCAGCGGCAGGGTTACCGGGGAGCTGTTTTTT | CASSGRVTGELFF
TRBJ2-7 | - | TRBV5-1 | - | TGCGCCAGCAGCTTGAATGGGGGCAGAGAGCAGTACTTC | CASSLNGGREQYF
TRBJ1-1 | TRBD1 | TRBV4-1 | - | TGCGCCAGCAGCGTCTCCGGGACAGGGGCTGAAGCTTTCTTT | CASSVSGTGAEAFF
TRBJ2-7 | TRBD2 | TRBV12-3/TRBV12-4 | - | TGTGCCAGCTGGGGGGGTGCTCCCTACGAGCAGTACTTC | CASWGGAPYEQYF
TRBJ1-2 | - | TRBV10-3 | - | TGTGCCATCAGTGTGCAGGGTTTCGACTATGGCTACACCTTC | CAISVQGFDYGYTF
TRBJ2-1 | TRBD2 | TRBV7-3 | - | TGTGCCAGCAGCTTAATAGGCGGGGGGGCCTACAATGAGCAGTTCTTC | CASSLIGGGAYNEQFF
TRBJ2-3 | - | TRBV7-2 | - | TGTGCCAGCAGCTTAGTACAGTTCCCAGATACGCAGTATTTT | CASSLVQFPDTQYF
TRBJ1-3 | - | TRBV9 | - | TGTGCCAGCAGCGAAGGGAAGGGGGAGAGCTCTGGAAACACCATATATTTT | CASSEGKGESSGNTIYF
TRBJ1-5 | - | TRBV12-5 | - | TGTGCTAGTGGTCCTCCGGGGGGAAGGGAAAGCAATCAGCCCCAGCATTTT | CASGPPGGRESNQPQHF
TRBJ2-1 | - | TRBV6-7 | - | TGTGCCAGCAGTCCAGGGGTAGGGCAGTTCTTC | CASSPGVGQFF
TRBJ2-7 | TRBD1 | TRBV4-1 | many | TGCGCCAGCCCCGATGGGACAGGGGTCAACGAGCAGTACTTC | CASPDGTGVNEQYF
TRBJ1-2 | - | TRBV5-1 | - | TGCGCCAGCAGCTTGGTCGGGTGGGGCTACACCTTC | CASSLVGWGYTF
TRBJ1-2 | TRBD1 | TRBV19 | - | TGTGCCAGTATCCCGGGACAGGGCTATGGCTACACCTTC | CASIPGQGYGYTF